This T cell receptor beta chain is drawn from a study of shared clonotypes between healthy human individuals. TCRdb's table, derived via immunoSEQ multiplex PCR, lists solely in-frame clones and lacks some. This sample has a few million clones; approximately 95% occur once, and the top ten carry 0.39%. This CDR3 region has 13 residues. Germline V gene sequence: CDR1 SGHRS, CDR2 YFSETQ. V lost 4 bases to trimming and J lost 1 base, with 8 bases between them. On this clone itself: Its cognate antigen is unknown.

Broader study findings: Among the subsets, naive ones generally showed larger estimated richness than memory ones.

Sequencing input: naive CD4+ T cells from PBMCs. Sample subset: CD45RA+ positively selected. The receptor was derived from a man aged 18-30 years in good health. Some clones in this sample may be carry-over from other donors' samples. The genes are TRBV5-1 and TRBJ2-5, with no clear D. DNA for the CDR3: TGCGCCAGCAGCCCAATTCCCCAAGAGACCCAGTACTTC. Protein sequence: CASSPIPQETQYF.